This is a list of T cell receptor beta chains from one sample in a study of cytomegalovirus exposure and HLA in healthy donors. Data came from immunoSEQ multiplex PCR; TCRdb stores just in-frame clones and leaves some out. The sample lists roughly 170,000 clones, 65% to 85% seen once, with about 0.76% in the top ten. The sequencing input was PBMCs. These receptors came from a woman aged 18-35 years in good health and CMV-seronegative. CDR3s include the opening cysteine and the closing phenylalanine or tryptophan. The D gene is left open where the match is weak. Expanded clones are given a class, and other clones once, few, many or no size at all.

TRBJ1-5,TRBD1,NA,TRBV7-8,TGTGCCAGCAGCATTAGGCAGGGGGATCAGCCCCAGCATTTT,CASSIRQGDQPQHF
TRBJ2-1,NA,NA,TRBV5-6,TGTGCCAGCAGCTTGTTTCGGTGGGCTACCGAGTACAATGAGCAGTTCTTC,CASSLFRWATEYNEQFF
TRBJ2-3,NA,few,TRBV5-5,TGTGCCAGCAGCTTAGGGAGAGATACGCAGTATTTT,CASSLGRDTQYF
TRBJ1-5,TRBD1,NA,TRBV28,TGTGCCAGCAGTGGCCTCGACAGGGTGGTCCGGCCCCAGCATTTT,CASSGLDRVVRPQHF
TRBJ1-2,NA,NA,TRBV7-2,TGTGCCAGCAGCTCTACCCCGACAGGCCTCTATGGCTACACCTTC,CASSSTPTGLYGYTF
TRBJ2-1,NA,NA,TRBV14,TGTGCCAGCAGTCTTGACAGGCACAATGAGCAGTTCTTC,CASSLDRHNEQFF
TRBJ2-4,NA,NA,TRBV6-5,TGTGCCAGCAGTTACTCAGGGGCAGCCAAAAACATTCAGTACTTC,CASSYSGAAKNIQYF
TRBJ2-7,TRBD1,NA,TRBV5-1,TGCGCCAGCAGTTTTGGAGGCGGGACAGGGGCGTACGAGCAGTACTTC,CASSFGGGTGAYEQYF
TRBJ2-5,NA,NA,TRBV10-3,TGTGCCATCAGTGAACGACATTTGGAGACCCAGTACTTC,CAISERHLETQYF
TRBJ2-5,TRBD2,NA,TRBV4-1,TGCGCCAGCAGCCAACGACTAGCGGGAGGGCTAGGAATCGTGACCCAGTACTTC,CASSQRLAGGLGIVTQYF
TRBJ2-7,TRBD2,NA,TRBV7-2,TGTGCCAGCAGCACCGGGACTAGCGGGATCTACGAGCAGTACTTC,CASSTGTSGIYEQYF
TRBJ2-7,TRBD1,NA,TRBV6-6,TGTGCCAGCAGCGAAGCAGGGGGCCAGTACTTC,CASSEAGGQYF
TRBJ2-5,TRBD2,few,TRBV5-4,TGTGCCAGCAGCTCAGGCGGCGGGAGTGCAGGAGGGACCCAGTACTTC,CASSSGGGSAGGTQYF
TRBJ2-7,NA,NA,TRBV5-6,TGTGCCAGCAGCTTGGGTGGGAGACCCTCCTACGAGCAGTACTTC,CASSLGGRPSYEQYF
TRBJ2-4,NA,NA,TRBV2,TGTGCCAGCAAGGCCCAGGTCGCCGGGGACATTCAGTACTTC,CASKAQVAGDIQYF
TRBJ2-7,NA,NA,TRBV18,TGTGCCAGCTCACTAGAGCCCAGACTGCGCGATGGGCAGTACTTC,CASSLEPRLRDGQYF
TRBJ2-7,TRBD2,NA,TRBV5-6,TGTGCCAGCAGGGGGGGGGAGCGGGAGGCCGCCTACGAGCAGTACTTC,CASRGGEREAAYEQYF
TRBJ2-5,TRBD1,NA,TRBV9,TGTGCCAGCAGCCCGACAGGGCGCCCCCAAGAGACCCAGTACTTC,CASSPTGRPQETQYF
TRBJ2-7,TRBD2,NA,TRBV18,TGTGCCAGCTCCACGGCGGGGGGAACCGAGCAGTACTTC,CASSTAGGTEQYF
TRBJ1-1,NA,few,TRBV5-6,TGTGCCAGCAGCCCGGGGTCTTTGAACACTGAAGCTTTCTTT,CASSPGSLNTEAFF
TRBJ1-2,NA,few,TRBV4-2,TGTGCCAGCAGCCAAGATTACGGCAGGCCCGAGTATGGCTACACCTTC,CASSQDYGRPEYGYTF
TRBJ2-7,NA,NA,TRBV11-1,TGTGCCAGCAGCTCCAGGGAAGTGACCTACGAGCAGTACTTC,CASSSREVTYEQYF
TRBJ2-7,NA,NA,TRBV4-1,TGCGCCAGCAGCCAAGTTGACATGGGTTTTACCATCTACGAGCAGTACTTC,CASSQVDMGFTIYEQYF
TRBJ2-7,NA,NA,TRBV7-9,TGTGCCAGCAGCCCTTGGGGACTCTCCTACGAGCAGTACTTC,CASSPWGLSYEQYF
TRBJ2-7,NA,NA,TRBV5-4,TGTGCCAGCACAGGGTCCGGGAGCTCCTACGAGCAGTACTTC,CASTGSGSSYEQYF
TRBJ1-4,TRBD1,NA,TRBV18,TGTGCCAGCTCCTCATCCGCCGGGACAGGCTCTGCAACTAATGAAAAACTGTTTTTT,CASSSSAGTGSATNEKLFF
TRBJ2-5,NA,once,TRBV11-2,TGTGCCAGCAGCTTAGGCGGAGACTCCTGGGAGCAGTACTTC,CASSLGGDSWEQYF
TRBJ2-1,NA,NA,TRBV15,TGTGCCACCAGCACCCGACAGACCTACAATGAGCAGTTCTTC,CATSTRQTYNEQFF
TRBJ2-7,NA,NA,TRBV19,TGTGCCAGTAGTCCGAGCTCCTACGAGCAGTACTTC,CASSPSSYEQYF
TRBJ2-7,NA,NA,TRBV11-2,TGTGCCAGCAGCTTAGACGCGGGACCCATCTACGAGCAGTACTTC,CASSLDAGPIYEQYF
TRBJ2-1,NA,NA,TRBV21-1,TGTGCCAGCAGCAGACCTAGGGGCCTATGTTCCTACAATGAGCAGTTCTTC,CASSRPRGLCSYNEQFF
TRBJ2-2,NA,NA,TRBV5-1,TGCGCCAGCAGCTTGCAAGACAGCGGGGAGCTGTTTTTT,CASSLQDSGELFF
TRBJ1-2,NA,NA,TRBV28,TGTGCCAGCAGCCTTAAGCGTGGTGGCTACACCTTC,CASSLKRGGYTF
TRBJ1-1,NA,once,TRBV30,TGTGCCTGGAGTCCCTACGGGGGGACCACTGAAGCTTTCTTT,CAWSPYGGTTEAFF
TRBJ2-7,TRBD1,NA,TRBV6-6,TGTGCCAGCAGTGACTCCGGGACAGATTACGAGCAGTACTTC,CASSDSGTDYEQYF
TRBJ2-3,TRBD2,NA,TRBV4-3,TGCGCCAGCAGCCGTCTGGCTAGCGGCCTTCGCACAGATACGCAGTATTTT,CASSRLASGLRTDTQYF